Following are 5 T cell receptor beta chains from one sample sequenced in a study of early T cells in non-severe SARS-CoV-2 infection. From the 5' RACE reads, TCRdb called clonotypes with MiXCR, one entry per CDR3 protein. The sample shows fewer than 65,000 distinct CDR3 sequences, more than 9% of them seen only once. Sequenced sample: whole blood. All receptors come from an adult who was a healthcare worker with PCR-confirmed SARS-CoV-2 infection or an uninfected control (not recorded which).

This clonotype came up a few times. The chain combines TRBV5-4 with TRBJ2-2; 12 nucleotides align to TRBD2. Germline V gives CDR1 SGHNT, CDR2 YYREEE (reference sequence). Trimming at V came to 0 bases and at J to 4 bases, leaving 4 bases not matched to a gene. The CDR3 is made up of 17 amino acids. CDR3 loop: CASSLASGRARTGELFF. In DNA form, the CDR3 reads TGTGCCAGCAGCTTGGCTAGCGGGAGGGCCCGCACCGGGGAGCTGTTTTTT.

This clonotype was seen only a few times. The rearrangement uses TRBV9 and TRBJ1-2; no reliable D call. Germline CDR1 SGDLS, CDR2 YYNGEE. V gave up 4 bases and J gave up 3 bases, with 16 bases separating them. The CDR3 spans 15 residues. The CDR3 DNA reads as TGTGCCAGCAGCTCAGAGGGCCTAGGGCACTATGGCTACACCTTC. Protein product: CASSSEGLGHYGYTF.

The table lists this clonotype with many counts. In nucleotides, the CDR3 is TGTGCCAGCAGCATACAGGGAATTCAGTACTTC. Its protein product is CASSIQGIQYF. J is TRBJ2-4 and V is TRBV11-3; a weak D match, TRBD1 (6 bases). The CDR3 extends over 11 amino acids. V lost 5 bases and J lost 10, with 9 bases in between. Germline-derived CDR1 and CDR2 are SGHNT and YENEEA. The full variable domain, with the rest looked up from reference TRBV11-3 and TRBJ2-4, is EAGVVQSPRYKIIEKKQPVAFWCNPISGHNTLYWYLQNLGQGPELLIRYENEEAVDDSQLPKDRFSAERLKGVDSTLKIQPAELGDSAVYLCASSIQGIQYFGAGTRLSVL.

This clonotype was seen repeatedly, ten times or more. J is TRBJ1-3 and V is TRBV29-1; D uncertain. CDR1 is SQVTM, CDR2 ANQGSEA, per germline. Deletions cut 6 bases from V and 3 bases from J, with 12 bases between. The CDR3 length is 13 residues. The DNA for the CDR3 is TGCAGCGTCGCCGGGAAGGTTGGAAACACCATATATTTT. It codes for CSVAGKVGNTIYF.

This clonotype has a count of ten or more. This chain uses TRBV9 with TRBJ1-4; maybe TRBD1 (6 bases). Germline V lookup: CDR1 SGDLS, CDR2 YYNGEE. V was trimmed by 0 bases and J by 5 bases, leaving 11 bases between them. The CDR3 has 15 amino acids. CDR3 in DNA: TGTGCCAGCAGCGTAGCTACAGGGACGAATGAAAAACTGTTTTTT. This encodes CASSVATGTNEKLFF.